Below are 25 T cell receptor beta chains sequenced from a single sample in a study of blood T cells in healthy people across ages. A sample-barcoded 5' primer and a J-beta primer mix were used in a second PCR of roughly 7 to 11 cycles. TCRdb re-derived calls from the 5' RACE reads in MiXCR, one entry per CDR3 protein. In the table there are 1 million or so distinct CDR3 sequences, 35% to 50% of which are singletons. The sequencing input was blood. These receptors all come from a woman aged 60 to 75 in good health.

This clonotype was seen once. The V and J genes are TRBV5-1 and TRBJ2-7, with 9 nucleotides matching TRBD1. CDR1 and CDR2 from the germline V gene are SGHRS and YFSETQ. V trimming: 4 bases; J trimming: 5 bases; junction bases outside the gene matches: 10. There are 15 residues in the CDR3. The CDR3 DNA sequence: TGCGCCAGCAGCGGGTGGACCGGGACAGGGAACGAGCAGTACTTC. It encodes CASSGWTGTGNEQYF.

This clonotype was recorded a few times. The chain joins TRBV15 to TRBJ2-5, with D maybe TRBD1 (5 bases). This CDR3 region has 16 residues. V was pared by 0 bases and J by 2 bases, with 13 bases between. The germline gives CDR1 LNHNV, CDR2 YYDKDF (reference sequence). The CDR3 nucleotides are TGTGCCACCAGCAGAGACAGGCAGGGAACACAAGAGACCCAGTACTTC. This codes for CATSRDRQGTQETQYF.

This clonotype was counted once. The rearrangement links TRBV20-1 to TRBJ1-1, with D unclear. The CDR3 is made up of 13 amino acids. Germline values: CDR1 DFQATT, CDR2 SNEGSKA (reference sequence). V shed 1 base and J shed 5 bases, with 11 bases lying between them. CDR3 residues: CSARGIKGTEAFF. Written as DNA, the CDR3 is TGCAGTGCTAGAGGGATCAAGGGAACTGAAGCTTTCTTT.

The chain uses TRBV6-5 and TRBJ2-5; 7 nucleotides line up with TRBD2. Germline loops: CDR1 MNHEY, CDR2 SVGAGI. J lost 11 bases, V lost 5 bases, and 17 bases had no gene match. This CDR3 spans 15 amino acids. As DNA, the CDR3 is TGTGCCAGCAGTCCCTGGGGGGGGATTGCGGATGAGCAGTACTTC. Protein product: CASSPWGGIADEQYF.

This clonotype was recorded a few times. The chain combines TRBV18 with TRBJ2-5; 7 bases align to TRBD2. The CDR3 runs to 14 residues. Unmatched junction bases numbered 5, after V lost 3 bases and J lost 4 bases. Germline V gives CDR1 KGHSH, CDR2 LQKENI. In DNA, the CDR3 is TGTGCCAGCTCACCTCGGGCTAGCGGAGAGACCCAGTACTTC. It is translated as CASSPRASGETQYF.

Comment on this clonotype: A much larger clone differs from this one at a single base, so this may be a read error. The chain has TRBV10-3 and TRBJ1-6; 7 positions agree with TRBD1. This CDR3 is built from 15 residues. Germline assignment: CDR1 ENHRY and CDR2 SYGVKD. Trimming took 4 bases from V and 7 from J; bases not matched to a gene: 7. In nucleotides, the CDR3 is TGTGCCATCAGTGGGGAGGGGGCCGACAATTCACCCCTCCACTTT. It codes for CAISGEGADNSPLHF.

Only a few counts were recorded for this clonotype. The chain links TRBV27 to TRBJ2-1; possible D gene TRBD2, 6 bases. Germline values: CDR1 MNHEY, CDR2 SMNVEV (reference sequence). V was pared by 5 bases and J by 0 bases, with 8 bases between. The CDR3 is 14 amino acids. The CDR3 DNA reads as TGTGCCAGCAGTCCGGGACTCTCCTACAATGAGCAGTTCTTC. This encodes CASSPGLSYNEQFF.

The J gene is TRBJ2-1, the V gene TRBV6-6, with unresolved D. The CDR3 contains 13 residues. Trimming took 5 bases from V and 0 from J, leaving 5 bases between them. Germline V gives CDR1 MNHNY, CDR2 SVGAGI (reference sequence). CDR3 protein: CASSKTSYNEQFF. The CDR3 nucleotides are TGTGCCAGCAGTAAGACCTCCTACAATGAGCAGTTCTTC.

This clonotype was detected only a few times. CDR3 sequence: CASSSRTGSYGYTF. In nucleotides, the CDR3 is TGTGCCAGCAGTTCCCGGACAGGGAGTTATGGCTACACCTTC. The rearrangement uses TRBV6-5 and TRBJ1-2; 8 positions match TRBD1. Germline V lookup: CDR1 MNHEY, CDR2 SVGAGI. The CDR3 is 14 residues long. The V and J ends lost 4 bases and 5 bases, in that order; junction bases with no gene match: 6.

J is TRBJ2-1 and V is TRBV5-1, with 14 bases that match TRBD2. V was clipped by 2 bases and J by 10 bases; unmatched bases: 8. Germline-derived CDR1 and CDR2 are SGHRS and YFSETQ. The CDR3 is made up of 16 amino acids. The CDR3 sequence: CASSFGLAGGTYEQFF. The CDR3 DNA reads TGCGCCAGCAGCTTCGGACTAGCGGGAGGTACCTACGAGCAGTTCTTC.

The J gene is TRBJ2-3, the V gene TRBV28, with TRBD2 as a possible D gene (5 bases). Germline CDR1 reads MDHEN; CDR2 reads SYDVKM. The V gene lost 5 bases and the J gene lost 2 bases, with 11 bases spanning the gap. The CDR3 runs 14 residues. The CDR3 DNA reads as TGTGCCAGCAGTCCCGGACTTATCACAGATACGCAGTATTTT. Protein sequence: CASSPGLITDTQYF.

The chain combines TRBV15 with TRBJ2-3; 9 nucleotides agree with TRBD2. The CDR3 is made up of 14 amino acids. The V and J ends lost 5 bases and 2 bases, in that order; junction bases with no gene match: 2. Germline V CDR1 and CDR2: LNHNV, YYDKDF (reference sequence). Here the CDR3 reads CATSLAGYTDTQYF. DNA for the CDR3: TGTGCCACCAGCCTAGCGGGATACACAGATACGCAGTATTTT.

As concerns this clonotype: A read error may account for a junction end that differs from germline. CDR3 protein: CVSSLALALYEQYF. In DNA, the CDR3 is TGTGTCAGCAGTTTAGCACTAGCGTTGTACGAGCAGTACTTC. The V call is TRBV28, the J call TRBJ2-7; 7 nucleotides agree with TRBD2. CDR3 length: 14 residues. Looked up from germline, CDR1 is MDHEN and CDR2 is SYDVKM.

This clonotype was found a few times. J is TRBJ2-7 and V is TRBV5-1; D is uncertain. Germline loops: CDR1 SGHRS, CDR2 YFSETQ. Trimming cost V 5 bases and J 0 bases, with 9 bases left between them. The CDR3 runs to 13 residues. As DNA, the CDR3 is TGCGCCAGCAGACGGGCGGCCTCCTACGAGCAGTACTTC. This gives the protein CASRRAASYEQYF.

CDR3 in amino acids: CASSRRLVGGGETQYF. The DNA for the CDR3 is TGTGCCAGCAGCCGTAGATTGGTCGGGGGAGGTGAGACCCAGTACTTC. This rearrangement joins TRBV7-6 to TRBJ2-5; perhaps TRBD2 as D (6 bases). This CDR3 has 16 residues. V lost 5 bases, J lost 5 bases, and 21 bases lay in between. The germline V gene encodes CDR1 SGHVS and CDR2 FNYEAQ.

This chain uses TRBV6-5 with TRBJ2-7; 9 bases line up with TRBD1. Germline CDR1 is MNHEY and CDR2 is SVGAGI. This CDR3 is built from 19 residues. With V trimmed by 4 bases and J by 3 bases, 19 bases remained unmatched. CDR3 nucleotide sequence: TGTGCCAGCAGTTTCCGGACAGGGGAAGCTAGCGCCACGTTCTACGAGCAGTACTTC. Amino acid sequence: CASSFRTGEASATFYEQYF.

The DNA for the CDR3 is TGTGCCACCGACCCCGGGACTAGCGGGTTCAATGAGCAGTTCTTC. It translates to CATDPGTSGFNEQFF. V and J are TRBV10-3 and TRBJ2-1; 12 bases map to TRBD2. CDR1 and CDR2 (germline): ENHRY, SYGVKD. The CDR3 consists of 15 residues. V lost 10 bases, J lost 6 bases, and 10 bases stayed unmatched.

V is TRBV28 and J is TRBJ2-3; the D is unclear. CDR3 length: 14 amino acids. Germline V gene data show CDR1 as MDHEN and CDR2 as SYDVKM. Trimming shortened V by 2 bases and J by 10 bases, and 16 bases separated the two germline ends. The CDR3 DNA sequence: TGTGCCAGCAGTTTAAAACACCGGCATCTGGCGCAGTATTTT. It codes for CASSLKHRHLAQYF.

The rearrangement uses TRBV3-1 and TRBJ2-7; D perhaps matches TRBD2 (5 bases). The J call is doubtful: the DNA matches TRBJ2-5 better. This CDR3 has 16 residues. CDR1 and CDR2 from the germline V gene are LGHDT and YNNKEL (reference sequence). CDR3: CASSPGLGGILETQYF. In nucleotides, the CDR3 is TGTGCCAGCAGCCCCGGACTTGGAGGAATATTGGAGACCCAGTACTTC.

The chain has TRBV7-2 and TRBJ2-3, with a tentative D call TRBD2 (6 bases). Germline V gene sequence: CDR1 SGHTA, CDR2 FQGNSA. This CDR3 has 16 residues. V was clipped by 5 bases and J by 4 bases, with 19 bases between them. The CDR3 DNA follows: TGTGCCAGCAGCGTAGGGGCCCCTGGAGGGGCAGATACGCAGTATTTT. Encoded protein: CASSVGAPGGADTQYF.

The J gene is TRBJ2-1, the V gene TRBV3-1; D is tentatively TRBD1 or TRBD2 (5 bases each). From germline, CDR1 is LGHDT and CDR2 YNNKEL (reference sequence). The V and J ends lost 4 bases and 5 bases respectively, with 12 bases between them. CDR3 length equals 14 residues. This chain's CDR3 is CASSRAGANNEQFF. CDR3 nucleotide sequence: TGTGCCAGCAGCCGGGCCGGGGCCAACAATGAGCAGTTCTTC.

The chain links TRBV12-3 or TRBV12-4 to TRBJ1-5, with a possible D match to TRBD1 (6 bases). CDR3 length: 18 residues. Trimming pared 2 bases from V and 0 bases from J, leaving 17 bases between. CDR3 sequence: CASSLSFGGQGSNQPQHF. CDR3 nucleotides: TGTGCCAGCAGTTTAAGTTTCGGGGGGCAGGGTAGCAATCAGCCCCAGCATTTT.

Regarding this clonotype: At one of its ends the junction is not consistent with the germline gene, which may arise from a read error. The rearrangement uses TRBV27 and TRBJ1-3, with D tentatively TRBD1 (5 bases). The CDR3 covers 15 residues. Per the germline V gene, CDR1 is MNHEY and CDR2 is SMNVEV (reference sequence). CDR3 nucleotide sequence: TGTGCCAGCGGTTTGGGGGGGAGATCTGGAAACACCATATATTTT. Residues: CASGLGGRSGNTIYF.

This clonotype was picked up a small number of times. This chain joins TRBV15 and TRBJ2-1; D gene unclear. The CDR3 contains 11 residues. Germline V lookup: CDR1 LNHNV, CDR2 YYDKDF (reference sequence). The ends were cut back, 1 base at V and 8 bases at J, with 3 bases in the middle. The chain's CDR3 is CATSRAYEQFF. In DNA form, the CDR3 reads TGTGCCACCAGCAGAGCGTATGAGCAGTTCTTC.

Written as DNA, the CDR3 is TGCGCCAGCAGCTTGTCACCCACGAACCAAGAGACCCAGTACTTC. Its protein is CASSLSPTNQETQYF. The chain joins TRBV5-1 to TRBJ2-5; D is unresolved. The V end lost 1 base, the J end lost 0 bases, and 10 bases lay between the germline ends. The germline V gene encodes CDR1 SGHRS and CDR2 YFSETQ. The CDR3 runs to 15 residues. Variable domain in full (rest from reference TRBV5-1 and TRBJ2-5): KAGVTQTPRYLIKTRGQQVTLSCSPISGHRSVSWYQQTPGQGLQFLFEYFSETQRNKGNFPGRFSGRQFSNSRSEMNVSTLELGDSALYLCASSLSPTNQETQYFGPGTRLLVL.